Sequencing of this T cell receptor beta chain was carried out in a study of beta chain features in type 1 diabetes. This clone occurred a few times. As yet, its antigen is unknown. The same CDR3 can be traced to other DNA sequences in this sample. The trim removed 6 bases at V and 4 bases at J, leaving 2 bases unmatched. The CDR3 runs 13 residues. CDR1 and CDR2 from the germline V gene are LNHDA and SQIVND (reference sequence). All of the isolated RNA was reverse transcribed, so expressed TCRB transcripts were sequenced. The method was immunoSEQ multiplex PCR; TCRdb's version includes in-frame clones alone and lacks a portion of them. The table lists 120,000 or so clones, about a sixth of them singletons. Whole-study findings and limits: TCRB CDR3s were moderately but significantly shorter in Type 1 diabetes patients in all four CD4+ subsets.

The rearrangement joins TRBV19 to TRBJ1-5; TRBD1 matches 8 bases. Sample: central memory CD4+ T cells from blood. The source is a man aged 30 to 45 with type 1 diabetes. The CDR3 reads CASSRQGNQPQHF. The CDR3 DNA reads as TGTGCCAGTAGCCGACAGGGGAATCAGCCCCAGCATTTT.